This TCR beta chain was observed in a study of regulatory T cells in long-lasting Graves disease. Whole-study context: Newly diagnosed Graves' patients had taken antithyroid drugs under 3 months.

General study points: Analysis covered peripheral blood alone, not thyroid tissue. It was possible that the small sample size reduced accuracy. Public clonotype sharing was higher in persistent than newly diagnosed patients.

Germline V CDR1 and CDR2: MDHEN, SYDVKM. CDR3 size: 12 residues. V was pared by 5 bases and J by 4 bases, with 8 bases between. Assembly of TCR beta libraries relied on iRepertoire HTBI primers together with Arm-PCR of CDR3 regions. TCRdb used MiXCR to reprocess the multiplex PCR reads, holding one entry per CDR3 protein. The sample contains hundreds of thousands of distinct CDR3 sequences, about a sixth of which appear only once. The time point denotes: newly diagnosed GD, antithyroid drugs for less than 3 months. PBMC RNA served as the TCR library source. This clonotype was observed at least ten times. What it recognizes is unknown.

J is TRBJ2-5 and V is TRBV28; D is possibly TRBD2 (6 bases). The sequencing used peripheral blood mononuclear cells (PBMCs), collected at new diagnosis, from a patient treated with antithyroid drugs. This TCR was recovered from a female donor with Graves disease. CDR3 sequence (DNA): TGTGCCAGCAGTCAGCGGGTAGAGACCCAGTACTTC. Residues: CASSQRVETQYF.